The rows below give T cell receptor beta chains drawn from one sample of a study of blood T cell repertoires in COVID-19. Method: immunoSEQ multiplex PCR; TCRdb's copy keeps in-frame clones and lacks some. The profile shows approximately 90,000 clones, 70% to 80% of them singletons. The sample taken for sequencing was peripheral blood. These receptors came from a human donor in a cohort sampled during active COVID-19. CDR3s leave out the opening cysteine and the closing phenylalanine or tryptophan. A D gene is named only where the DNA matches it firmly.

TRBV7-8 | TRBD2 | ASSLALVAGAYEQY
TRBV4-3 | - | ASSQERGNVQY
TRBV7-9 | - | ASSPLSGETQY
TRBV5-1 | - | ASSLSRTGRPNLGETQY
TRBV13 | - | ASSAGTLQPSTDTQY
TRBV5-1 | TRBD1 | ASSLRTGGDTEAF
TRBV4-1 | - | ASSQDDRWGDTQY
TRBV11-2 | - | ASSLVAGLNTDTQY
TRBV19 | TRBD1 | ASRQQGSGNTIY
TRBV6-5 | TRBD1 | ASNLQGWNYEQY
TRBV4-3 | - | ASSRIQGYEQY
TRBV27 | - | ASSWFGGGNQPQH
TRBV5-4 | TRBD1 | ASYDRGSTDTQY
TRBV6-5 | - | ASSYSGASGTEAF